These T cell receptor beta chains were read from a single sample in a study of blood T cell repertoires in COVID-19. Generated by immunoSEQ multiplex PCR, the TCRdb table keeps only in-frame clones and is missing some. The sample lists about 160,000 clones, 85% to 95% occurring once. Sequencing was carried out using peripheral blood. These receptors came from a man aged 45-65 years with acute or convalescent COVID-19. CDR3s include the opening cysteine and the closing phenylalanine or tryptophan. A D gene is named only where the DNA matches it firmly. Not every row has a clone size; where given, it reads once, few, many or a size class.

CASSPRGLAFRELFF TGTGCCAGCAGTCCCCGGGGACTAGCTTTTCGGGAGCTGTTTTTT TRBV27 TRBD2 TRBJ2-2 -
CASSPQEWPNEKLFF TGTGCCAGCTCACCACAGGAGTGGCCTAATGAAAAACTGTTTTTT TRBV18 - TRBJ1-4 -
CASSHPGLAGLTDTQYF TGCGCCAGCAGCCATCCCGGACTAGCGGGACTCACAGATACGCAGTATTTT TRBV4-1 TRBD2 TRBJ2-3 -
CASRIQGRLDTQYF TGTGCCAGCAGGATCCAGGGGCGCTTAGATACGCAGTATTTT TRBV2 - TRBJ2-3 -
CASSIEQGNQPQHF TGTGCCAGTAGTATAGAACAGGGGAATCAGCCCCAGCATTTT TRBV19 TRBD1 TRBJ1-5 -
CASSYLDRGGYEQFF TGTGCCAGCAGTTACCTGGACAGGGGAGGCTATGAGCAGTTCTTC TRBV6-5 TRBD1 TRBJ2-1 -
CASSRGRQLNSPLHF TGTGCCAGCAGCCGGGGGAGACAACTTAATTCACCCCTCCACTTT TRBV11-2 - TRBJ1-6 -
CASSAQGVVTGELFF TGTGCCAGTAGTGCACAGGGAGTGGTTACCGGGGAGCTGTTTTTT TRBV19 - TRBJ2-2 -
CASSEARQGINQPQHF TGTGCCAGCAGTGAGGCCAGACAGGGGATCAATCAGCCCCAGCATTTT TRBV6-1 TRBD1 TRBJ1-5 -
CASSRSGTGNTGELFF TGTGCCAGCAGCCGAAGCGGGACAGGGAACACCGGGGAGCTGTTTTTT TRBV7-3 - TRBJ2-2 -
CASRETVGELFF TGTGCCAGCAGAGAAACGGTCGGGGAGCTGTTTTTT TRBV2 - TRBJ2-2 -
CASSPRDRAKNIQYF TGTGCCAGCAGCCCGCGCGACAGAGCCAAAAACATTCAGTACTTC TRBV3-1/TRBV3-2 - TRBJ2-4 -
CASSQARGYEQYF TGCGCCAGCAGCCAAGCGCGGGGCTACGAGCAGTACTTC TRBV4-1 - TRBJ2-7 -
CASSPGGTGENIQYF TGCGCCAGCAGCCCCGGCGGGACAGGGGAAAACATTCAGTACTTC TRBV5-1 TRBD1 TRBJ2-4 -
CASTPVNSGNTIYF TGTGCCAGCACCCCGGTAAACTCTGGAAACACCATATATTTT TRBV28 - TRBJ1-3 -
CASSEAGNQPQHF TGTGCCAGCAGTGAAGCCGGGAATCAGCCCCAGCATTTT TRBV6-1 - TRBJ1-5 -
CASSPAAAGGNEQYF TGTGCCAGCTCACCAGCCGCAGCGGGAGGAAACGAGCAGTACTTC TRBV18 TRBD2 TRBJ2-7 -
CASSPGDQLTDTQYF TGCGCCAGCAGTCCGGGGGACCAACTCACAGATACGCAGTATTTT TRBV5-1 - TRBJ2-3 once
CACRTGDQPQHF TGTGCCTGTAGGACAGGGGATCAGCCCCAGCATTTT TRBV30 TRBD1 TRBJ1-5 -
CASNLWGRYEQYF TGTGCCAGCAATCTCTGGGGCCGCTACGAGCAGTACTTC TRBV5-4 - TRBJ2-7 -
CAWSVQGETQYF TGTGCCTGGAGTGTACAGGGTGAGACCCAGTACTTC TRBV30 - TRBJ2-5 -
CASSISMEAFF TGTGCCAGCAGTATATCAATGGAAGCTTTCTTT TRBV28 - TRBJ1-1 once
CASSGYRGEETQYF TGTGCCAGCAGCGGATACAGGGGAGAGGAGACCCAGTACTTC TRBV9 TRBD1 TRBJ2-5 -
CASSSGTGSTDTQYF TGTGCCAGCAGCTCCGGGACAGGGTCGACAGATACGCAGTATTTT TRBV9 TRBD1 TRBJ2-3 once
CAWRRNPRQMNTEAFF TGTGCCTGGAGGCGCAATCCCAGACAGATGAACACTGAAGCTTTCTTT TRBV30 - TRBJ1-1 -
CASSVGWGDSYEQYF TGTGCCAGCAGCGTAGGGTGGGGGGACTCCTACGAGCAGTACTTC TRBV9 - TRBJ2-7 -
CASSQGQKNSPLHF TGTGCCAGCAGCCAGGGACAGAAGAATTCACCCCTCCACTTT TRBV28 TRBD1 TRBJ1-6 -
CASSLTMNTEAFF TGTGCCAGCAGTCTCACAATGAACACTGAAGCTTTCTTT TRBV27 - TRBJ1-1 -
CASRPIPGQGYNEQFF TGCGCCAGCAGACCTATACCGGGACAGGGCTACAATGAGCAGTTCTTC TRBV5-1 TRBD1 TRBJ2-1 -
CASSLGGGSHQPQHF TGCGCCAGCAGCTTGGGGGGCGGATCACATCAGCCCCAGCATTTT TRBV5-1 - TRBJ1-5 -
CASSLFSGGAVGELFF TGTGCCAGCAGCCTCTTTAGCGGGGGGGCCGTCGGGGAGCTGTTTTTT TRBV7-6 TRBD2 TRBJ2-2 -
CASSVQDRVERETQYF TGTGCCAGCAGCGTACAAGACAGGGTAGAGAGAGAGACCCAGTACTTC TRBV9 TRBD1 TRBJ2-5 -
CASSFRRGPLETQYF TGTGCCAGCAGCTTCCGCAGGGGGCCATTAGAGACCCAGTACTTC TRBV7-8 TRBD1 TRBJ2-5 -
CASSLPTGSNEKLFF TGTGCCAGCAGCTTACCGACAGGGTCGAATGAAAAACTGTTTTTT TRBV7-9 TRBD1 TRBJ1-4 -
CASSFVGAGTEAFF TGTGCCAGCAGTTTTGTGGGGGCTGGGACTGAAGCTTTCTTT TRBV27 - TRBJ1-1 -
CASSPIPQDRGKTQYF TGTGCCAGCAGTCCCATTCCCCAGGACAGGGGGAAGACCCAGTACTTC TRBV28 TRBD1 TRBJ2-5 -
CASSQEMGGGLNEQFF TGTGCCAGCAGCCAAGAAATGGGGGGGGGCCTCAATGAGCAGTTCTTC TRBV4-2 - TRBJ2-1 -
CSVRGNADTEAFF TGCAGCGTTCGGGGGAATGCGGACACTGAAGCTTTCTTT TRBV29-1 - TRBJ1-1 -
CASSLSQNTGELFF TGTGCCAGCAGTTTATCCCAAAACACCGGGGAGCTGTTTTTT TRBV28 - TRBJ2-2 once
CASSYGGNLDTEAFF TGTGCCAGCAGTTACGGAGGGAATCTCGACACTGAAGCTTTCTTT TRBV6-5 - TRBJ1-1 -
CASSFLPGGGRGTGELFF TGTGCCAGCAGCTTCCTACCGGGTGGCGGGAGGGGTACCGGGGAGCTGTTTTTT TRBV9 TRBD2 TRBJ2-2 -
CASSFPERDRTKNTGELFF TGCGCCAGCAGCTTCCCCGAACGGGACAGGACCAAGAACACCGGGGAGCTGTTTTTT TRBV5-1 TRBD1 TRBJ2-2 -
CASSQARTREQYF TGTGCCAGCAGCCAGGCCCGAACGCGGGAGCAGTACTTC TRBV4-2 - TRBJ2-7 -
CAWIRAWEPGELFF TGTGCCTGGATCCGAGCTTGGGAGCCCGGGGAGCTGTTTTTT TRBV30 - TRBJ2-2 -
CSVRRLAGVYNEQFF TGCAGCGTTCGGAGACTAGCGGGGGTTTACAATGAGCAGTTCTTC TRBV29-1 TRBD2 TRBJ2-1 -
CASSLRTEAYEQYF TGCGCCAGCAGCTTAAGGACAGAAGCCTACGAGCAGTACTTC TRBV5-1 - TRBJ2-7 -
CASSKGQGAYEQYF TGTGCCAGCAGCAAGGGACAGGGGGCCTACGAGCAGTACTTC TRBV7-8 TRBD1 TRBJ2-7 -
CASSALRLAGTDTQYF TGTGCCAGCAGTGCCCTGCGGCTAGCGGGCACAGATACGCAGTATTTT TRBV28 TRBD2 TRBJ2-3 -
CASSYSSRNSNEQFF TGTGCCAGCAGTTACTCGAGTCGGAACAGCAATGAGCAGTTCTTC TRBV6-6 - TRBJ2-1 -
CASSYLGQVNYGYTF TGTGCCAGCAGTTACCTCGGACAGGTGAACTATGGCTACACCTTC TRBV6-5 TRBD1 TRBJ1-2 once
CASSQQVQGNGYTF TGTGCCAGCAGCCAGCAGGTACAGGGGAATGGCTACACCTTC TRBV3-1/TRBV3-2 TRBD1 TRBJ1-2 once
CASSPTGTNQPQHF TGTGCCAGCAGCCCGACAGGAACTAATCAGCCCCAGCATTTT TRBV5-6 - TRBJ1-5 -
CAAQGNRNTIYF TGTGCCGCTCAGGGTAACCGAAACACCATATATTTT TRBV28 - TRBJ1-3 few
CASSTSGMYEQYF TGTGCCAGCAGCACCTCAGGGATGTACGAGCAGTACTTC TRBV5-5 - TRBJ2-7 -
CASSPVGPGGNTEAFF TGCGCCAGCAGCCCTGTGGGCCCTGGTGGGAACACTGAAGCTTTCTTT TRBV5-1 - TRBJ1-1 -
CASSLRTDLTGELFF TGTGCCAGCAGCCTACGGACAGACCTCACCGGGGAGCTGTTTTTT TRBV5-4 - TRBJ2-2 -
CASSNPADTQYF TGTGCCAGCAGTAATCCAGCAGATACGCAGTATTTT TRBV6-5 - TRBJ2-3 -
CASSFTGGRSYEQYF TGTGCCAGCAGTTTTACAGGGGGACGCTCCTACGAGCAGTACTTC TRBV28 TRBD1 TRBJ2-7 -